The 22 T cell receptor beta chains reported below all come from one sample, sequenced in a study of regulatory T cells in long-lasting Graves disease. Time point denoted: newly diagnosed GD, antithyroid drugs for less than 3 months. Extracted PBMC RNA gave rise to the TCR library. The authors built TCR beta libraries using iRepertoire HTBI primers and Arm-PCR of CDR3 regions. TCRdb recomputed calls from the multiplex PCR reads with MiXCR, one row per CDR3 protein. The table lists around 500,000 distinct CDR3 sequences, less than 15% of them singletons, with roughly 10% in the top ten. These data also formed part of another study, on T cells in Graves' hyperthyroidism and ophthalmopathy.

The material sequenced was peripheral blood mononuclear cells (PBMCs), taken at new diagnosis, from a patient treated with antithyroid drugs. Source of these receptors: a man aged 25 to 45 with Graves disease.

The V gene is TRBV6-1, the J gene TRBJ1-4; a weak D match, TRBD1 (5 bases). CDR1 and CDR2 (germline): MNHNS, SASEGT. Trimming removed 7 bases from V and 5 bases from J, with 17 bases in between. This CDR3 is 15 amino acids long. The CDR3 here is CASKAGRTYNEKLFF. As DNA, the CDR3 is TGTGCCAGCAAAGCAGGGCGCACTTACAATGAAAAACTGTTTTTT.

In this sample, this clonotype turned up many times. This rearrangement joins TRBV13 to TRBJ2-3; 14 nucleotides align to TRBD2. Losses at the gene ends were 1 base for V and 5 bases for J; bases not matched to a gene: 5. This CDR3 comprises 17 residues. Germline V lookup: CDR1 PRHDT, CDR2 FYEKMQ (reference sequence). CDR3 region: CASSLAETSGRGDTQYF. In DNA form, the CDR3 reads TGTGCCAGCAGCTTAGCGGAGACTAGCGGGAGGGGAGATACGCAGTATTTT.

This clonotype has at least ten counts. The rearrangement uses TRBV28 and TRBJ2-7, with a weak D call TRBD2 (5 bases). Trimming cost V 5 bases and J 2 bases, with 7 bases left between them. Per the germline V gene, CDR1 is MDHEN and CDR2 is SYDVKM. The CDR3 runs 12 residues. The CDR3 DNA sequence: TGTGCCAGCAGTGAGAGGGCCTACGAGCAGTACTTC. Translation: CASSERAYEQYF.

The table lists this clonotype with a few counts. Given a much more abundant clone one base away, this may be a read error. The chain links TRBV7-2 to TRBJ2-5, with TRBD2 as a possible D gene (6 bases). The germline CDR1 and CDR2 sequences are SGHTA and FQGNSA. CDR3 size: 12 residues. CDR3 coding DNA: TGTGCCAGCAGCTTGGGACTGGAGACCCAGCACTTC. It encodes CASSLGLETQHF.

The chain couples TRBV7-8 to TRBJ1-2; D gene uncertain. From germline, CDR1 is SGHVS and CDR2 FQNEAQ. V was cut by 5 bases and J by 4 bases, with 17 bases left in between. This CDR3 is built from 15 residues. The CDR3 loop reads CASSPRVEASYGYTF. Here the CDR3 DNA reads TGTGCCAGCAGCCCCCGGGTAGAGGCCAGCTATGGCTACACCTTC.

As concerns this clonotype: The likely explanation is a read error, given a far larger clone one base away. The V call is TRBV20-1, the J call TRBJ2-1; TRBD2 aligns across 10 bases. Germline CDR1 reads DFQATT; CDR2 reads SNEGSKA (reference sequence). The CDR3 has 15 residues. The V and J ends lost 0 bases and 10 bases, in that order; junction bases with no gene match: 9. Here the CDR3 DNA reads TGCAGTGCTAGAGATGAGGCTAGCGGGAGACTCGAGCAGTTCTTC. It translates to CSARDEASGRLEQFF.

J is TRBJ1-1 and V is TRBV7-2; D is ambiguous. The germline V gene encodes CDR1 SGHTA and CDR2 FQGNSA. Trimming left V 5 bases short and J 1 base short, with 11 bases between. This CDR3 is 14 amino acids long. Written as DNA, the CDR3 is TGTGCCAGCAGCCAAGGAACGGGGAACACTGAAGCTTTCTTT. It encodes CASSQGTGNTEAFF. Full variable domain (remainder filled in from reference TRBV7-2 and TRBJ1-1): GAGVSQSPSNKVTEKGKDVELRCDPISGHTALYWYRQSLGQGLEFLIYFQGNSAPDKSGLPSDRFSAERTGGSVSTLTIQRTQQEDSAVYLCASSQGTGNTEAFFGQGTRLTVV.

The sample holds one count of this clonotype. A far larger clone is only one base removed, so a read error is likely. The rearrangement joins TRBV6-2 or TRBV6-3 to TRBJ1-5; the D is unclear. Germline V lookup: CDR1 MNHEY, CDR2 SVGEGT. The CDR3 loop spans 14 amino acids. CDR3 residues: CTSSYSGDFQPQHF. The CDR3 DNA reads TGTACCAGCAGTTACTCTGGGGATTTTCAGCCCCAGCATTTT.

This clonotype occurred many times. The rearrangement joins TRBV6-2 or TRBV6-3 to TRBJ2-5; D is unresolved. From germline, CDR1 is MNHEY and CDR2 SVGEGT. This CDR3 has 13 residues. Trimming removed 5 bases at V and 5 bases at J, with 12 bases between. CDR3 in amino acids: CASSGGAWETQYF. In DNA form, the CDR3 reads TGTGCCAGCAGTGGTGGTGCGTGGGAGACCCAGTACTTC.

The V gene is TRBV9, the J gene TRBJ2-7; 7 nucleotides line up with TRBD2. Germline V gene lookup returns CDR1 SGDLS and CDR2 YYNGEE. CDR3 length equals 16 residues. With 3 bases clipped from V and 4 bases from J, the junction kept 13 bases outside the gene matches. The CDR3 reads CASSAGGGGGIYEQYF. For the CDR3, the DNA is TGTGCCAGCAGCGCCGGCGGGGGTGGGGGTATTTACGAGCAGTACTTC.

V and J are TRBV5-1 and TRBJ2-3, with D unclear. Germline assignment: CDR1 SGHRS and CDR2 YFSETQ. The CDR3 has 15 amino acids. Trimming stripped 0 bases from V and 5 bases from J, with 13 bases between. Written as DNA, the CDR3 is TGCGCCAGCAGCTTGGTGGGAAATCCGAAAGATACGCAGTATTTT. This codes for CASSLVGNPKDTQYF.

This clonotype was detected a few times. The V call is TRBV5-4, the J call TRBJ2-7; D may be TRBD1 (6 bases). Looked up from germline, CDR1 is SGHNT and CDR2 is YYREEE (reference sequence). The CDR3 covers 14 residues. Trimming removed 4 bases at V and 5 bases at J, with 16 bases between. This CDR3 is CASSRTAQGNEQYF. The DNA of the CDR3 is TGTGCCAGCAGCCGGACAGCCCAGGGGAACGAGCAGTACTTC.

This clonotype was seen many times. The chain links TRBV7-2 to TRBJ2-1; 8 bases agree with TRBD2. In germline, CDR1 is SGHTA, CDR2 FQGNSA. V lost 6 bases, J lost 2 bases, and 12 bases stayed unmatched. This CDR3 region has 17 residues. DNA for the CDR3: TGTGCCAGCAGTCCTGTCAGCAGCGGGGGTACCTACAATGAGCAGTTCTTC. It translates to CASSPVSSGGTYNEQFF.

Ten or more counts support this clonotype. The chain recombines TRBV11-2 with TRBJ2-1; 7 bases map to TRBD2. V trimming: 0 bases; J trimming: 13 bases; junction bases outside the gene matches: 6. CDR3 length equals 13 residues. Per the germline V gene, CDR1 is SGHAT and CDR2 is FQNNGV. The chain's CDR3 is CASSLDRRTSQFF. The CDR3 DNA reads as TGTGCCAGCAGCTTAGATCGTCGGACTAGTCAGTTCTTC.

There are many counts of this clonotype. The chain couples TRBV10-3 to TRBJ2-7; possible D gene TRBD2, 5 bases. V dropped 6 bases and J dropped 2 bases, with 11 bases sitting between them. The CDR3 loop spans 13 amino acids. CDR1 and CDR2 (germline): ENHRY, SYGVKD. CDR3 sequence (DNA): TGTGCCATCAGCCAACTAGTCCCCTACGAGCAGTACTTC. Protein product: CAISQLVPYEQYF.

This clonotype was counted ten times or more. The chain has TRBV7-3 and TRBJ2-3; D gene uncertain. The V gene's germline CDR1 is SGHTA and CDR2 FQGTGA. V was trimmed by 5 bases and J by 0 bases, leaving 12 bases between them. The CDR3 runs 15 residues. CDR3 nucleotide sequence: TGTGCCAGCAGCCGCACGACGCTTAGCACAGATACGCAGTATTTT. Translating it yields CASSRTTLSTDTQYF.

This chain links TRBV19 with TRBJ2-6; the match to TRBD2 covers 7 bases. The germline V gene has CDR1 LNHDA and CDR2 SQIVND (reference sequence). J lost 0 bases, V lost 4 bases, and 12 bases had no gene match. CDR3 length: 19 amino acids. CDR3 in DNA: TGTGCCAGTAGTAAGACAATAGCGGGCTTACCCTCTGGGGCCAACGTCCTGACTTTC. Residues: CASSKTIAGLPSGANVLTF.

This clonotype is labeled medium-sized. This chain links TRBV2 with TRBJ1-1; D not resolved. The CDR3 is 13 amino acids. From germline, CDR1 is SNHLY and CDR2 FYNNEI. V gave up 1 base and J gave up 3 bases, with 6 bases separating them. The CDR3 here is CASSEELDTEAFF. CDR3 bases: TGTGCCAGCAGTGAAGAATTAGACACTGAAGCTTTCTTT.

This clonotype came up many times. The chain combines TRBV14 with TRBJ1-1; a possible D gene is TRBD1 (5 bases). Trimming left V 4 bases short and J 1 base short, with 16 bases between. Per germline, CDR1 SGHDN and CDR2 FVKESK. The CDR3 runs 16 residues. The CDR3, as DNA: TGTGCCAGCAGCCCAAACACCGGGGCTTGGAACACTGAAGCTTTCTTT. It specifies CASSPNTGAWNTEAFF.

At least ten counts were recorded for this clonotype. The chain links TRBV7-2 to TRBJ2-1, with unresolved D. Trimming pared 1 base from V and 5 bases from J, leaving 9 bases between. Germline V gives CDR1 SGHTA, CDR2 FQGNSA. CDR3 length equals 14 residues. CDR3 amino acids: CASSLERLDNEQFF. CDR3 DNA sequence: TGTGCCAGCAGCTTAGAAAGATTGGACAATGAGCAGTTCTTC.

In its sample, this clonotype was seen many times. The chain has TRBV6-2 or TRBV6-3 and TRBJ2-7; D not resolved. V was clipped by 6 bases and J by 6 bases, with 12 bases between them. The CDR3 length is 12 residues. In germline, CDR1 is MNHEY, CDR2 SVGEGT. CDR3 DNA: TGTGCCAGCAGCGACCCTAGTGGCGAGCAGTACTTC. Protein: CASSDPSGEQYF.

This clonotype was detected a few times. Being one base from a much bigger clone, this may be a read error. The V call is TRBV6-1, the J call TRBJ2-1, with a possible D match to TRBD1 (5 bases). Germline V gives CDR1 MNHNS, CDR2 SASEGT. V was clipped by 5 bases and J by 7 bases, with 18 bases between them. This CDR3 region has 15 residues. CDR3 residues: CASSTRPGARNEQFF. The CDR3 region has the DNA TGTGCCAGCAGTACCCGACCTGGGGCCCGGAATGAGCAGTTCTTC.